The rows below give T cell receptor beta chains drawn from one sample of a study of T cells in Graves' hyperthyroidism and ophthalmopathy. TCRdb re-derived calls from the multiplex PCR reads in MiXCR, one entry per CDR3 protein. Of 650,000 to 750,000 distinct CDR3 sequences in the sample, about 15% were seen once. Source material: blood. The receptors were gathered from a young woman with Graves' hyperthyroidism. Both conserved end residues are part of each CDR3. The D gene is left open where the match is weak. The size entry is marked missing in some rows and otherwise reads once, few, many or a size class.

abundance: few
j_gene: TRBJ2-1
d_gene: TRBD2
v_gene: TRBV14
CDR3nt: TGTGCCAGCAGCCAAGATCGGATTAGCGGGAGCGCCTACAATGAGCAGTTCTTC
CDR3aa: CASSQDRISGSAYNEQFF

abundance: few
j_gene: TRBJ1-1
d_gene: .
v_gene: TRBV19
CDR3nt: TGTGCCAGTAGTCCCGGGACACGGCTGAACACTGAAGCTTTCTTT
CDR3aa: CASSPGTRLNTEAFF

abundance: .
j_gene: TRBJ1-5
d_gene: TRBD1
v_gene: TRBV10-3
CDR3nt: TGTGCCATCAGGACAGGGGCAGGTCAGCCCCAGCATTTT
CDR3aa: CAIRTGAGQPQHF

abundance: few
j_gene: TRBJ2-5
d_gene: TRBD2
v_gene: TRBV12-3/TRBV12-4
CDR3nt: TGTGCCAGCAGCTCCGGGGCTAGCGGGCAAGAGACCCAGTACTTC
CDR3aa: CASSSGASGQETQYF

abundance: .
j_gene: TRBJ2-5
d_gene: TRBD2
v_gene: TRBV11-2
CDR3nt: TGTGCCAGCAGCCAAGATTTGGGGACTAGCGGGACGCAGTACTTC
CDR3aa: CASSQDLGTSGTQYF

abundance: many
j_gene: TRBJ1-5
d_gene: .
v_gene: TRBV5-1
CDR3nt: TGCGCCAGCAGCTTGTCAGGGAGTAACGGTCAGCCCCAGCATTTT
CDR3aa: CASSLSGSNGQPQHF

abundance: many
j_gene: TRBJ2-7
d_gene: .
v_gene: TRBV3-1
CDR3nt: TGTGCCAGCAGCCAAGGTGTAGGGGACTCCTACGAGCAGTACTTC
CDR3aa: CASSQGVGDSYEQYF

abundance: .
j_gene: TRBJ1-3
d_gene: .
v_gene: TRBV15
CDR3nt: TGTGCCACCAGTAGAGATAGTGTACCGAACGGAAACACCATATATTTT
CDR3aa: CATSRDSVPNGNTIYF

abundance: many
j_gene: TRBJ2-1
d_gene: .
v_gene: TRBV7-9
CDR3nt: TGTGCCAGCAGCTTGAAATCGCGGTTCAATGAGCAGTTCTTC
CDR3aa: CASSLKSRFNEQFF

abundance: .
j_gene: TRBJ1-1
d_gene: .
v_gene: TRBV20-1
CDR3nt: TGCAGTGCTCCGACCGACACATCTGGGAACACTGAAGCTTTCTTT
CDR3aa: CSAPTDTSGNTEAFF

abundance: .
j_gene: TRBJ1-5
d_gene: .
v_gene: TRBV28
CDR3nt: TGTGCCAGCAACTCGGGCCACAATCAGCCCCAGCATTTT
CDR3aa: CASNSGHNQPQHF

abundance: few
j_gene: TRBJ2-7
d_gene: .
v_gene: TRBV4-1
CDR3nt: TGCGCCAGCAGCCCATTCCTGAGGCGCCGGCCCCCCTACGAGCAGTACTTC
CDR3aa: CASSPFLRRRPPYEQYF

abundance: few
j_gene: TRBJ2-6
d_gene: TRBD1
v_gene: TRBV18
CDR3nt: TGTGCCAGCTCACCAAAAGGGACAGCTGGGGCCAACGTCCTGACTTTC
CDR3aa: CASSPKGTAGANVLTF

abundance: many
j_gene: TRBJ2-1
d_gene: TRBD2
v_gene: TRBV30
CDR3nt: TGTGCCTGGATTTGGACTAGCGGGAGTTGGAGTGAGCAGTTCTTC
CDR3aa: CAWIWTSGSWSEQFF

abundance: .
j_gene: TRBJ1-2
d_gene: .
v_gene: TRBV5-1
CDR3nt: TGCGCCAGCAGCTTGGGATTCAGCGTTGACTACACCTTC
CDR3aa: CASSLGFSVDYTF

abundance: many
j_gene: TRBJ1-2
d_gene: .
v_gene: TRBV27
CDR3nt: TGTGCCAGCAGAATAACGGGGGTGCAAGTAAACTATGGCTACACCTTC
CDR3aa: CASRITGVQVNYGYTF

abundance: .
j_gene: TRBJ2-3
d_gene: TRBD2
v_gene: TRBV7-3
CDR3nt: TGTGCCAGCAGCATTAGCGGGAGGGCCTCCGATACGCAGTATTTT
CDR3aa: CASSISGRASDTQYF

abundance: .
j_gene: TRBJ2-7
d_gene: TRBD2
v_gene: TRBV18
CDR3nt: TGTGCCAGCTCACCACTCGATAGCGGGAGGAGTGACGAGCAGTACTTC
CDR3aa: CASSPLDSGRSDEQYF

abundance: few
j_gene: TRBJ2-1
d_gene: TRBD2
v_gene: TRBV20-1
CDR3nt: TGCAGTGCTAGAGCTCTAGCGGGAGGCTACAATGAGCAGTTCTTC
CDR3aa: CSARALAGGYNEQFF

abundance: few
j_gene: TRBJ2-5
d_gene: TRBD1
v_gene: TRBV27
CDR3nt: TGTGCCAGCAGTCTGCGCCGGACAGGAGCGTTAGAGACCCAGTACTTC
CDR3aa: CASSLRRTGALETQYF

abundance: many
j_gene: TRBJ2-7
d_gene: TRBD1
v_gene: TRBV20-1
CDR3nt: TGCAGTGCTCGCCCGGACAGGGGGTCGTACACTGAGCAGTACTTC
CDR3aa: CSARPDRGSYTEQYF

abundance: few
j_gene: TRBJ2-3
d_gene: .
v_gene: TRBV20-1
CDR3nt: TGCAGTGCGGGCAGGGGGACTGCAGATACGCAGTATTTT
CDR3aa: CSAGRGTADTQYF

abundance: .
j_gene: TRBJ1-1
d_gene: .
v_gene: TRBV29-1
CDR3nt: TGCAGCGTTGGAGGACCCGGGGGGGCGAACACTGAAGCTTTCTTT
CDR3aa: CSVGGPGGANTEAFF

abundance: .
j_gene: TRBJ1-6
d_gene: TRBD1
v_gene: TRBV18
CDR3nt: TGTGCCAGCTCACTACCGTGGAGGGGGCAAGATTCACCCCTCCACTTT
CDR3aa: CASSLPWRGQDSPLHF

abundance: many
j_gene: TRBJ1-3
d_gene: .
v_gene: TRBV3-1
CDR3nt: TGTGCCAGCAGCCCCAGGGCTACTGGAAACACCATATATTTT
CDR3aa: CASSPRATGNTIYF

abundance: .
j_gene: TRBJ1-1
d_gene: .
v_gene: TRBV3-1
CDR3nt: TGTGCCAGCAGCCATTGGGACCCCCGGGAGGCTTTCTTT
CDR3aa: CASSHWDPREAFF

abundance: .
j_gene: TRBJ1-1
d_gene: .
v_gene: TRBV7-3
CDR3nt: TGTGCCAGCAGCTCCCACAGGGTTTCCAAGAGCACTGAAGCTTTCTTT
CDR3aa: CASSSHRVSKSTEAFF

abundance: many
j_gene: TRBJ1-5
d_gene: .
v_gene: TRBV13
CDR3nt: TGTGCCAGCAGCTTCGGTCCGAATCAGCCCCAGCATTTT
CDR3aa: CASSFGPNQPQHF

abundance: many
j_gene: TRBJ1-4
d_gene: .
v_gene: TRBV30
CDR3nt: TGTGCCTGGAGTGGTTACCCAAGGGATGAAAAACTGTTTTTT
CDR3aa: CAWSGYPRDEKLFF

abundance: many
j_gene: TRBJ1-1
d_gene: TRBD1
v_gene: TRBV20-1
CDR3nt: TGCAGTGCTAGAGTTAATCTGGAGGGGGCGGCTTTCTTT
CDR3aa: CSARVNLEGAAFF

abundance: .
j_gene: TRBJ1-2
d_gene: .
v_gene: TRBV19
CDR3nt: TGTGCCAGTAGTATAGATCCCGTGCCTCTGAGCTACACCTTC
CDR3aa: CASSIDPVPLSYTF

abundance: .
j_gene: TRBJ2-3
d_gene: .
v_gene: TRBV14
CDR3nt: TGTGCCAGCAGCCAAGGGGTAGCGGCAGATACGCAGTATTTT
CDR3aa: CASSQGVAADTQYF

abundance: .
j_gene: TRBJ2-7
d_gene: TRBD1
v_gene: TRBV2
CDR3nt: TGTGCCAGCAGCCGGGACAGGGGGCCCGAGCAGTACTTC
CDR3aa: CASSRDRGPEQYF

abundance: few
j_gene: TRBJ2-5
d_gene: .
v_gene: TRBV15
CDR3nt: TGTGCCACCAGCCACCCCGGCCCGGAGACCCAGTACTTC
CDR3aa: CATSHPGPETQYF

abundance: many
j_gene: TRBJ1-1
d_gene: TRBD1
v_gene: TRBV28
CDR3nt: TGTGCCAGCAGTTTTCTGATAGACAGGGGTGAAGCTTTCTTT
CDR3aa: CASSFLIDRGEAFF

abundance: many
j_gene: TRBJ2-1
d_gene: TRBD1
v_gene: TRBV5-5
CDR3nt: TGTGCCAGCAGGTTGGGGTTCCGGGACAGGTACAATGAGCAGTTCTTC
CDR3aa: CASRLGFRDRYNEQFF

abundance: .
j_gene: TRBJ2-1
d_gene: .
v_gene: TRBV19
CDR3nt: TGTGCCAGTACCCCCGGCAGGGGGGTCGGTGAGCAGTTCTTC
CDR3aa: CASTPGRGVGEQFF

abundance: many
j_gene: TRBJ2-3
d_gene: .
v_gene: TRBV30
CDR3nt: TGTGCCTGGAGTGGCGGGAGCACAGATACGCAGTATTTT
CDR3aa: CAWSGGSTDTQYF

abundance: many
j_gene: TRBJ2-7
d_gene: TRBD2
v_gene: TRBV20-1
CDR3nt: TGCAGTGCTTCAGGACTAGCGGCTTCCTACGAGCAGTACTTC
CDR3aa: CSASGLAASYEQYF

abundance: many
j_gene: TRBJ2-7
d_gene: .
v_gene: TRBV12-3/TRBV12-4
CDR3nt: TGTGCCAGCAGCCCCCAGGGGATGACCTACGAGCAGTACTTC
CDR3aa: CASSPQGMTYEQYF

abundance: .
j_gene: TRBJ1-2
d_gene: .
v_gene: TRBV24-1
CDR3nt: TGTGCCACCAGTGACTTTAACGGCTACACCTTC
CDR3aa: CATSDFNGYTF

abundance: .
j_gene: TRBJ2-7
d_gene: .
v_gene: TRBV27
CDR3nt: TGTGCCAGCAGTTTTGGGGGCCAAACCTACGAGCAGTACTTC
CDR3aa: CASSFGGQTYEQYF

abundance: .
j_gene: TRBJ2-1
d_gene: .
v_gene: TRBV7-9
CDR3nt: TGTGCCAGCAGCTTAGACGGGGGACCGGCCTACAATGAGCAGTTCTTC
CDR3aa: CASSLDGGPAYNEQFF

abundance: .
j_gene: TRBJ2-1
d_gene: TRBD2
v_gene: TRBV6-1
CDR3nt: TGTGCCAGCAGTGCCCTGGGGGCGGGAGGACTCTACAATGAGCAGTTCTTC
CDR3aa: CASSALGAGGLYNEQFF

abundance: few
j_gene: TRBJ2-2
d_gene: .
v_gene: TRBV11-2
CDR3nt: TGTGCCAGCAGCTCCTATAGGTCTCGGGCGCTGTTTTTT
CDR3aa: CASSSYRSRALFF

abundance: many
j_gene: TRBJ1-1
d_gene: .
v_gene: TRBV30
CDR3nt: TGTGCCTGGAGTGTCAGTCGCGTATTTGGGGTCCCCACTGAAGCTTTCTTT
CDR3aa: CAWSVSRVFGVPTEAFF

abundance: .
j_gene: TRBJ2-7
d_gene: TRBD2
v_gene: TRBV6-1
CDR3nt: TGTGCCAGCAGGACTTCTAGCGGGAGCTCCTACGAGCAGTACTTC
CDR3aa: CASRTSSGSSYEQYF

abundance: many
j_gene: TRBJ2-7
d_gene: .
v_gene: TRBV7-8
CDR3nt: TGTGCCAGCAGCATGGGCTATCGCTACGAGCAGTACTTC
CDR3aa: CASSMGYRYEQYF

abundance: many
j_gene: TRBJ2-1
d_gene: .
v_gene: TRBV30
CDR3nt: TGTGCCTGGAGTGGGCCGGCCAACGAGCAGTTCTTC
CDR3aa: CAWSGPANEQFF

abundance: few
j_gene: TRBJ2-7
d_gene: .
v_gene: TRBV4-2
CDR3nt: TGTGCCAGCAGCCAAGGAGATGGCAACTACGAGCAGTACTTC
CDR3aa: CASSQGDGNYEQYF

abundance: many
j_gene: TRBJ1-1
d_gene: TRBD1
v_gene: TRBV28
CDR3nt: TGTGCCAGCAGCCGAACGGGGACAGGGTTTTGGAAAACTGAAGCTTTCTTT
CDR3aa: CASSRTGTGFWKTEAFF

abundance: few
j_gene: TRBJ1-1
d_gene: .
v_gene: TRBV27
CDR3nt: TGTGCCAGCAGTTTTTATCGGTGGGGCACAGAATATACTGAAGCTTTCTTT
CDR3aa: CASSFYRWGTEYTEAFF

abundance: many
j_gene: TRBJ2-7
d_gene: .
v_gene: TRBV20-1
CDR3nt: TGCAGTGCTAGAGATGGGGTGTTGGGCGAGCAGTACTTC
CDR3aa: CSARDGVLGEQYF

abundance: few
j_gene: TRBJ2-7
d_gene: TRBD1
v_gene: TRBV12-3/TRBV12-4
CDR3nt: TGTGCCAGCAGTTCCTGGGTGCGGGACAGGGGAGTCGTCCGCCTCGAGCAGTACTTC
CDR3aa: CASSSWVRDRGVVRLEQYF

abundance: few
j_gene: TRBJ2-4
d_gene: TRBD1
v_gene: TRBV29-1
CDR3nt: TGCAGCGTTGAAGTTCGGGACAGGGTTTTTAACATTCAGTACTTC
CDR3aa: CSVEVRDRVFNIQYF

abundance: many
j_gene: TRBJ2-7
d_gene: .
v_gene: TRBV2
CDR3nt: TGTGCCAGCAGTGAACAGAGTTACGAGCAGTACTTC
CDR3aa: CASSEQSYEQYF